This T cell receptor beta chain appears in the sequencing data of a study of T cell responses to AZD1222 COVID-19 vaccine. The table came from immunoSEQ multiplex PCR; TCRdb's copy has only in-frame clones and leaves some out. The sample yields 150,000 to 200,000 clones, about 90% seen once. General observations from the study: Just a handful of people given AZD1222 tested seropositive at baseline. The donor cohort was predominantly white British with a female majority, and clonal diversity may have been underestimated.

As to this clone: Its antigen remains unidentified. One junction end disagrees with the germline gene, perhaps due to a read error.

CDR1 and CDR2 from the germline V gene are ENHRY and SYGVKD. The CDR3 extends over 13 amino acids. The TCR was taken from an adult in good health. This chain uses TRBV10-3 with TRBJ2-2; D possibly corresponds to TRBD1 (5 bases). Sequenced material: peripheral blood, taken on day 0 of AZD1222 vaccination. The CDR3 reads CAITAGNAGELFF. The CDR3 DNA reads TGTGCCATCACGGCAGGGAACGCCGGGGAGCTGTTTTTT.